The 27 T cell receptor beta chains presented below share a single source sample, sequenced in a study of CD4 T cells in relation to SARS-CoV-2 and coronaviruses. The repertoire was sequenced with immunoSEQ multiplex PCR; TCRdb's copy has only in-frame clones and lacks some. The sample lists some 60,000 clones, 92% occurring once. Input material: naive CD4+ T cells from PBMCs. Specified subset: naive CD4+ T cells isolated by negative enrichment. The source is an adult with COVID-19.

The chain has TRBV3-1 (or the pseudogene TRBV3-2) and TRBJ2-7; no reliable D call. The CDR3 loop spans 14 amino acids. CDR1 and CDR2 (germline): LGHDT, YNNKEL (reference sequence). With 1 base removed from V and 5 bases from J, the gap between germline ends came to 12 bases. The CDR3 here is CASSQGTAWDEQYF. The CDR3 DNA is TGTGCCAGCAGCCAAGGGACCGCTTGGGACGAGCAGTACTTC.

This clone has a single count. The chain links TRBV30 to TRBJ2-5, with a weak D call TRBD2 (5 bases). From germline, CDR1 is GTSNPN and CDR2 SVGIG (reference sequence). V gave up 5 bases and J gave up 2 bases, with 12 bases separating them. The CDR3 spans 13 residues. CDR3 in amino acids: CAWGLALQETQYF. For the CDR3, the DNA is TGTGCCTGGGGGCTAGCCTTGCAAGAGACCCAGTACTTC.

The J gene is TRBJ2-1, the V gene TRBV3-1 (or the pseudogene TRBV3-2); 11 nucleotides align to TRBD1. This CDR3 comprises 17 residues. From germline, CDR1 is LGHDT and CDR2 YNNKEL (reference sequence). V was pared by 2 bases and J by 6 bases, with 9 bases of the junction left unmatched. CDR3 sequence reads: CASSQLSGTGGFNEQFF. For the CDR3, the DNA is TGTGCCAGCAGCCAATTATCCGGGACAGGGGGTTTCAATGAGCAGTTCTTC.

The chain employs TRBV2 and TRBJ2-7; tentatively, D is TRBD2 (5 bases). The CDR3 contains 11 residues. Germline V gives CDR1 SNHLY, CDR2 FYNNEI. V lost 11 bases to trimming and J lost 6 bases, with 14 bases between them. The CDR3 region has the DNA TGTGCCTCTAGAGGCGAGGGCGAGCAGTACTTC. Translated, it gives CASRGEGEQYF.

The CDR3 loop is CASSPRTSGRETQYF. The CDR3, as DNA: TGCGCCAGCAGCCCCAGGACTAGCGGGAGAGAGACCCAGTACTTC. The V call is TRBV5-1, the J call TRBJ2-5, with 13 bases matching TRBD2. Germline CDR1 is SGHRS and CDR2 is YFSETQ. The ends lost 4 bases at V and 4 bases at J; junction bases unmatched: 4. The length of the CDR3 is 15 residues.

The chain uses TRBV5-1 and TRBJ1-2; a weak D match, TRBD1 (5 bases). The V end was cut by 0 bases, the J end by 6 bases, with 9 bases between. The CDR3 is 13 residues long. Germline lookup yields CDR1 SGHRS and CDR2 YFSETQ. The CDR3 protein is CASSLGGGDGYTF. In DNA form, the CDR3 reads TGCGCCAGCAGCTTGGGGGGCGGTGATGGCTACACCTTC.

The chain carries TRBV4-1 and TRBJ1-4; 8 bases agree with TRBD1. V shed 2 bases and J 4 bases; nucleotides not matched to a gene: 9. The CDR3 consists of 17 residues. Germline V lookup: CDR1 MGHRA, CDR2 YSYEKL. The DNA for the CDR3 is TGCGCCAGCAGCCAACCCTACAGGGGGGGCAATAATGAAAAACTGTTTTTT. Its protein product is CASSQPYRGGNNEKLFF.

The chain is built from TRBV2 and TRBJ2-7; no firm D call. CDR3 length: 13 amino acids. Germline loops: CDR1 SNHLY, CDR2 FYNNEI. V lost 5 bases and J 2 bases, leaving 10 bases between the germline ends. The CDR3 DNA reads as TGTGCCAGCAGTAAATACATTACCTACGAGCAGTACTTC. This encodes CASSKYITYEQYF.

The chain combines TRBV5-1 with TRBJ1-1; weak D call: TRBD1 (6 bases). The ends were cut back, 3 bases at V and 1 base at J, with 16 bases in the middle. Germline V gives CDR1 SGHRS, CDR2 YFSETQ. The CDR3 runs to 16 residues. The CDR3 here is CASSSGDRSRNTEAFF. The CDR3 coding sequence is TGCGCCAGCAGCTCCGGAGACAGGTCCCGGAACACTGAAGCTTTCTTT.

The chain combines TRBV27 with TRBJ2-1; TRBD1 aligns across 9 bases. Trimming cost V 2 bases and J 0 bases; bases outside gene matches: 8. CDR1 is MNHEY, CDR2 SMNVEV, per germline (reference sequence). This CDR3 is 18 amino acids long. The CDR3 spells CASSLTPGQGSSYNEQFF. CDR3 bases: TGTGCCAGCAGTTTAACCCCCGGACAGGGGAGCTCCTACAATGAGCAGTTCTTC.

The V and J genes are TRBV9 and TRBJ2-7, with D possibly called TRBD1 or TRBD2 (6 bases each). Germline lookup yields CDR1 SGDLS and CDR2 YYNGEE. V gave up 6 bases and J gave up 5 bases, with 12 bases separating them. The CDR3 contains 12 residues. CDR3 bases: TGTGCCAGCATGGGGGGCGCCCACGAGCAGTACTTC. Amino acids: CASMGGAHEQYF.

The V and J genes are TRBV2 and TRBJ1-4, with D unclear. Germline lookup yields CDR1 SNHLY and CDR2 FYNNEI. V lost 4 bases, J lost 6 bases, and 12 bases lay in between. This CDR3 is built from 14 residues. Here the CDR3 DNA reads TGTGCCAGCAGTGGAGGAGCCTCAGATGAAAAACTGTTTTTT. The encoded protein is CASSGGASDEKLFF.

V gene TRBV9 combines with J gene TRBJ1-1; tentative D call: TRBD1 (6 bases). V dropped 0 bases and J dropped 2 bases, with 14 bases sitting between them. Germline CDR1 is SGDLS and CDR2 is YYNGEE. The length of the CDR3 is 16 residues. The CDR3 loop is CASSVGGRDTNTEAFF. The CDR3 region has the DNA TGTGCCAGCAGCGTAGGGGGCAGGGACACAAACACTGAAGCTTTCTTT. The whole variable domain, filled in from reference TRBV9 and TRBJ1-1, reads DSGVTQTPKHLITATGQRVTLRCSPRSGDLSVYWYQQSLDQGLQFLIQYYNGEERAKGNILERFSAQQFPDLHSELNLSSLELGDSALYFCASSVGGRDTNTEAFFGQGTRLTVV.

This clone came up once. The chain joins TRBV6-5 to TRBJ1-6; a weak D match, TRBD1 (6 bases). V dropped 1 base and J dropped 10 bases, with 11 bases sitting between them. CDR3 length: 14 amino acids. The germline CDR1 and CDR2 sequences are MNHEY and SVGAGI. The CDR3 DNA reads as TGTGCCAGCAGTTACTTCAGGGGAAACTCACCCCTCCACTTT. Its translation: CASSYFRGNSPLHF.

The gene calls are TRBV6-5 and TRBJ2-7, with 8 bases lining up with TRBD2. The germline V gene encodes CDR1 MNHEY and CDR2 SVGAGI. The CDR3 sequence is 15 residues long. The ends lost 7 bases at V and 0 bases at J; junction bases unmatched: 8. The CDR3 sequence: CASKVSGGSSYEQYF. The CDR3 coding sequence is TGTGCCAGCAAAGTAAGCGGGGGAAGCTCCTACGAGCAGTACTTC.

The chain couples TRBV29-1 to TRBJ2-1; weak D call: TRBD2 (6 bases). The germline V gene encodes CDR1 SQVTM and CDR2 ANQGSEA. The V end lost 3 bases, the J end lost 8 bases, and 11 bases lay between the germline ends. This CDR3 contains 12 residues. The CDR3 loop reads CSVDLTSHEQFF. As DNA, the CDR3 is TGCAGCGTTGATCTTACTAGCCATGAGCAGTTCTTC.

CDR3 protein: CASSLAGLAGREQYF. In DNA form, the CDR3 reads TGTGCCAGCAGCTTAGCAGGACTAGCGGGTCGAGAGCAGTACTTC. The chain has TRBV11-2 and TRBJ2-7, with 11 bases lining up with TRBD2. CDR1 and CDR2 (germline): SGHAT, FQNNGV. Trimming at V came to 1 base and at J to 7 bases, leaving 6 bases not matched to a gene. The CDR3 runs 15 residues.

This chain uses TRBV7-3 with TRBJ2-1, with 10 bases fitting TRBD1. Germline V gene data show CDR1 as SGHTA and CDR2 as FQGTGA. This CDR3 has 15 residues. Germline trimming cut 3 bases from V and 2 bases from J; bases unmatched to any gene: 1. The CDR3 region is CASSFGTGAYNEQFF. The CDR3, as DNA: TGTGCCAGCAGCTTTGGGACAGGGGCCTACAATGAGCAGTTCTTC.

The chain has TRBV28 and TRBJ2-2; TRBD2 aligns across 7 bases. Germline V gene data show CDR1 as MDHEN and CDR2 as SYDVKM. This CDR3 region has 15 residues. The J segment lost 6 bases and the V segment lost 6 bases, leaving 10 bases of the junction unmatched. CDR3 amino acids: CASRGGLGTSGELFF. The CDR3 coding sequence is TGTGCCAGCAGGGGGGGGTTGGGGACGTCCGGGGAGCTGTTTTTT.

The CDR3 coding sequence is TGTGCCAGCAGTTACTCTGGCGGGACCCTGTTCTTC. The encoded protein is CASSYSGGTLFF. This chain joins TRBV6-5 and TRBJ2-1; tentative D call: TRBD2 (6 bases). Germline lookup yields CDR1 MNHEY and CDR2 SVGAGI. V was clipped by 0 bases and J by 15 bases, with 12 bases between them. This CDR3 has 12 amino acids.

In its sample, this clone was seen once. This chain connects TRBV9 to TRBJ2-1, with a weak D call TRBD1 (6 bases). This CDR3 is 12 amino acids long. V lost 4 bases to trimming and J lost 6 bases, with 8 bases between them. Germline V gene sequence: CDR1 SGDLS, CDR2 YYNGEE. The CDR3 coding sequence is TGTGCCAGCAGCAAACAGGGCAATGAGCAGTTCTTC. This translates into CASSKQGNEQFF. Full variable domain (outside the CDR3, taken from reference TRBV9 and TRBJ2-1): DSGVTQTPKHLITATGQRVTLRCSPRSGDLSVYWYQQSLDQGLQFLIQYYNGEERAKGNILERFSAQQFPDLHSELNLSSLELGDSALYFCASSKQGNEQFFGPGTRLTVL.

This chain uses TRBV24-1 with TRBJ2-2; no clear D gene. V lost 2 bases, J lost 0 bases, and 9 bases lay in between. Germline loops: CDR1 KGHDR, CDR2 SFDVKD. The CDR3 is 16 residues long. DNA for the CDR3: TGTGCCACCAGTGATTCATTGGCCTCGAACACCGGGGAGCTGTTTTTT. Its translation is CATSDSLASNTGELFF.

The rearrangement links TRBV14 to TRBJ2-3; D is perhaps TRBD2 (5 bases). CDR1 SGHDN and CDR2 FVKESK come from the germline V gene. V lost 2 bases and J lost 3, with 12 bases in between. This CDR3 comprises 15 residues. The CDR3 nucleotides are TGTGCCAGCAGCCAAAGGACTGGCCGTACAGATACGCAGTATTTT. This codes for CASSQRTGRTDTQYF. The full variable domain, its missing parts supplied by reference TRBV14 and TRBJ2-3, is EAGVTQFPSHSVIEKGQTVTLRCDPISGHDNLYWYRRVMGKEIKFLLHFVKESKQDESGMPNNRFLAERTGGTYSTLKVQPAELEDSGVYFCASSQRTGRTDTQYFGPGTRLTVL.

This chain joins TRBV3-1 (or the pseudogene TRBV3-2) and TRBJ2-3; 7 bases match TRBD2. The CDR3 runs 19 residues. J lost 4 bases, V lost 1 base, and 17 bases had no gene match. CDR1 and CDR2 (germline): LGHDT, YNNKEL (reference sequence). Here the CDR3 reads CASSQVRTMGGSSADTQYF. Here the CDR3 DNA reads TGTGCCAGCAGCCAAGTGAGGACAATGGGCGGGAGCTCAGCAGATACGCAGTATTTT.

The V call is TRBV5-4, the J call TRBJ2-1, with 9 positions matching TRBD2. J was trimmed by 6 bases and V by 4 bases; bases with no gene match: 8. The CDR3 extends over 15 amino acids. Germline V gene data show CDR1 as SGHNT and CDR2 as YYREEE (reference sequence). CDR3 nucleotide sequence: TGTGCCAGCAGCAACACGCGGGAGGGCCGCAATGAGCAGTTCTTC. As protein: CASSNTREGRNEQFF.

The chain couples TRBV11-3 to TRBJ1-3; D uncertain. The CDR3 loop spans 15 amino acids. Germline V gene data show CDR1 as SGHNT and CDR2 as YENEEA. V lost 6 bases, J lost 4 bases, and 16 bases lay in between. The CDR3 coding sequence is TGTGCCAGCAGTTCCATTCGCCGATCAGGAAACACCATATATTTT. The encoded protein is CASSSIRRSGNTIYF.

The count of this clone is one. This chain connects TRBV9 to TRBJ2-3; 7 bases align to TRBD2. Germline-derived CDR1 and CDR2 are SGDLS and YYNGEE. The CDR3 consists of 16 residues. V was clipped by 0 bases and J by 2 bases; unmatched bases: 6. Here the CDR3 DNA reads TGTGCCAGCAGCGTAGGGCTAGCGGATCTCACAGATACGCAGTATTTT. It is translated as CASSVGLADLTDTQYF.